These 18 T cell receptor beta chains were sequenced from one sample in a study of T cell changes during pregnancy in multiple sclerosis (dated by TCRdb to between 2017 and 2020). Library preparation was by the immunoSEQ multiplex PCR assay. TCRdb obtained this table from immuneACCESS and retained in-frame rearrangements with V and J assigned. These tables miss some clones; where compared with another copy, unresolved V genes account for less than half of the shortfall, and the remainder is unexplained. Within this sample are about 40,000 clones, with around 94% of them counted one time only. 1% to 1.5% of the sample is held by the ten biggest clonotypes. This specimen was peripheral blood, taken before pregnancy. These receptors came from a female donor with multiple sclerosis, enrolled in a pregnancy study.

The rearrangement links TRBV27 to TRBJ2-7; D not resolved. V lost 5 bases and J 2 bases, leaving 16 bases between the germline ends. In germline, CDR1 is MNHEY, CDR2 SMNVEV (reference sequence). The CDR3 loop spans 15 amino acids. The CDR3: CASSEDILKTYEQYF. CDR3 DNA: TGTGCCAGCAGTGAAGATATACTTAAAACCTACGAGCAGTACTTC.

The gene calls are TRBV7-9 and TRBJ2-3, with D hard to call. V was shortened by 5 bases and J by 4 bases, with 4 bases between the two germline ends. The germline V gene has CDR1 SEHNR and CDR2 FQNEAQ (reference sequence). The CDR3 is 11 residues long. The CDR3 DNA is TGTGCCAGCAGCACGGCAGATACGCAGTATTTT. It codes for CASSTADTQYF. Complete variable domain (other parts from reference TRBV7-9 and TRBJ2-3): DTGVSQNPRHKITKRGQNVTFRCDPISEHNRLYWYRQTLGQGPEFLTYFQNEAQLEKSRLLSDRFSAERPKGSFSTLEIQRTEQGDSAMYLCASSTADTQYFGPGTRLTVL.

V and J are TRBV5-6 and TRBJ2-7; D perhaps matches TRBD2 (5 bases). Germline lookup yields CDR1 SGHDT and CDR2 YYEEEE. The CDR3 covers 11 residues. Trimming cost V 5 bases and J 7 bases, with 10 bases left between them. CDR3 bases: TGTGCCAGCAGGGGTTCGGGGGAGCAGTACTTC. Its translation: CASRGSGEQYF.

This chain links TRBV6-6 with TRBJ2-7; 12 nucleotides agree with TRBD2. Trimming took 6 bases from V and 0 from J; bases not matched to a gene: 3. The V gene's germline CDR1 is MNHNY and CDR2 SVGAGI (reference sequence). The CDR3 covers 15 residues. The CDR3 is CASRLAGGPSYEQYF. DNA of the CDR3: TGTGCCAGCAGGCTAGCGGGAGGGCCCTCCTACGAGCAGTACTTC.

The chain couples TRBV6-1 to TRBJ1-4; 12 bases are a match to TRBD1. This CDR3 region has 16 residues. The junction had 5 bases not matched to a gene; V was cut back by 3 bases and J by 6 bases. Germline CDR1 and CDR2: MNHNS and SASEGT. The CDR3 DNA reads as TGTGCCAGCAGTGACCAGGGACAGGGGGCGGATGAAAAACTGTTTTTT. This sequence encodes CASSDQGQGADEKLFF.

Here the CDR3 reads CASSLYGPGLAGGDNEQFF. Written as DNA, the CDR3 is TGCGCCAGCAGCCTTTATGGACCGGGACTAGCGGGAGGGGACAATGAGCAGTTCTTC. The V and J genes are TRBV4-3 and TRBJ2-1; TRBD2 agrees at 16 bases. With 4 bases clipped from V and 5 bases from J, the junction kept 11 bases outside the gene matches. CDR3 length: 19 amino acids. Germline CDR1 and CDR2: LGHNA and YSLEER.

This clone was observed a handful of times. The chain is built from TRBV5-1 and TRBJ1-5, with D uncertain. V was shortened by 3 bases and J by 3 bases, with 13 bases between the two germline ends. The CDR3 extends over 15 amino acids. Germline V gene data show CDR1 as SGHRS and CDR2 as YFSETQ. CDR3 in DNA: TGCGCCAGCAGCTCGGGAGGGTGGCCCAATCAGCCCCAGCATTTT. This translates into CASSSGGWPNQPQHF.

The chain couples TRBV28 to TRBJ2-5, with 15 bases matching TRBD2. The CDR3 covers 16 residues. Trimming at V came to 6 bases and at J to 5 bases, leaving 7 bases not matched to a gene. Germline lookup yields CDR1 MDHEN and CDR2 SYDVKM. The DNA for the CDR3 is TGTGCCAGCAGCTCGGGACTAGCGGGAGGCCTCGAGACCCAGTACTTC. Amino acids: CASSSGLAGGLETQYF.

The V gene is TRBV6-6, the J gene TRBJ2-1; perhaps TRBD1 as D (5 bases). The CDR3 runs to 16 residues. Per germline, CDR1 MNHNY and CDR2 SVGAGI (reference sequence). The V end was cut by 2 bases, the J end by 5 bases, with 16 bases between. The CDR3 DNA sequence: TGTGCCAGCAGTTACCGGCAGACAGCGTACGACAATGAGCAGTTCTTC. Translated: CASSYRQTAYDNEQFF.

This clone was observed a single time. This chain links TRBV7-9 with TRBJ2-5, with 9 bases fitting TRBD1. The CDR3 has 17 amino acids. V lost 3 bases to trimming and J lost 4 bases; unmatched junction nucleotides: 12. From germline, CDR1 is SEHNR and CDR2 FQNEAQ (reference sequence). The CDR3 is CASSLAGQGVGRETQYF. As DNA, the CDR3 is TGTGCCAGCAGCTTGGCGGGACAGGGCGTAGGTCGAGAGACCCAGTACTTC.

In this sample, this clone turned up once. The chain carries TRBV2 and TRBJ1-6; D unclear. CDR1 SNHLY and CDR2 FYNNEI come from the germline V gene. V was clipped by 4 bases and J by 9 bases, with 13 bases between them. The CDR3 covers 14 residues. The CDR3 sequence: CASSGEGESSPLHF. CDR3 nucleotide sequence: TGTGCCAGCAGTGGGGAGGGAGAGAGTTCACCCCTCCACTTT.

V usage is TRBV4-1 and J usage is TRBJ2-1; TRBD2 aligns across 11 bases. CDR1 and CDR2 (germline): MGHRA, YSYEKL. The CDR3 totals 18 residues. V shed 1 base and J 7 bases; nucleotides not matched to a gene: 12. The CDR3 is CASSQADSGRALKNEQFF. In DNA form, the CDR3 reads TGCGCCAGCAGCCAAGCGGATAGCGGGAGGGCCCTCAAAAATGAGCAGTTCTTC.

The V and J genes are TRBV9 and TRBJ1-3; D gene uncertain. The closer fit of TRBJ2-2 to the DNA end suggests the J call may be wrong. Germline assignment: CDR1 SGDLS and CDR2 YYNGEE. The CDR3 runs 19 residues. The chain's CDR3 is CASSVVFGNRAANTGELFF. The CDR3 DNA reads TGTGCCAGCAGCGTAGTATTCGGAAACCGGGCCGCAAACACCGGGGAGCTGTTTTTT.

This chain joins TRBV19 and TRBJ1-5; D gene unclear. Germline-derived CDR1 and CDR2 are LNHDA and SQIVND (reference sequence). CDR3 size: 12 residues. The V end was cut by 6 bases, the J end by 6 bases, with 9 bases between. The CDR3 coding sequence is TGTGCCAGTAGCCAGATGTTTCAGCCCCAGCATTTT. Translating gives CASSQMFQPQHF.

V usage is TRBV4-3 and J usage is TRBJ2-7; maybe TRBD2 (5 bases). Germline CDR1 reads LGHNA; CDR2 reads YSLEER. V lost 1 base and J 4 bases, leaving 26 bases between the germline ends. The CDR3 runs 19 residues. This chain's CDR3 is CASSQGKLLDPTRLYEQYF. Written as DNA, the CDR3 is TGCGCCAGCAGCCAAGGGAAATTACTAGACCCGACGCGACTATACGAGCAGTACTTC.

CDR3 amino acids: CASSRSSGSHYEQYF. CDR3 nucleotide sequence: TGTGCCAGCAGCCGAAGTAGCGGGAGTCACTACGAGCAGTACTTC. V usage is TRBV4-2 and J usage is TRBJ2-7; 9 bases line up with TRBD2. The V gene end was trimmed by 4 bases and the J gene end by 3 bases; junction bases not matched to a gene: 7. The CDR3 totals 15 residues. Germline CDR1 reads LGHNA; CDR2 reads YNFKEQ.

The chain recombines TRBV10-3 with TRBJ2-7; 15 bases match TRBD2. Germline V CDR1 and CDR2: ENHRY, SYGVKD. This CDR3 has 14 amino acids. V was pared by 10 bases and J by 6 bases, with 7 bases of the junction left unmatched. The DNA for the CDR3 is TGTGCCACCTTTGCGGGACTAGCGGGGGGCGAGCAGTACTTC. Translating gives CATFAGLAGGEQYF.

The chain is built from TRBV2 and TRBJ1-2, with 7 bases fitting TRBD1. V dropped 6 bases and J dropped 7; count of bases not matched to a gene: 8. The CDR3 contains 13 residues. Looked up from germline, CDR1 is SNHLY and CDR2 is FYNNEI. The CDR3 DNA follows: TGTGCCAGCAGGAAAGGGGGCGCGGGTGGCTACACCTTC. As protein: CASRKGGAGGYTF.